The entry below describes one TCR beta chain. Germline V gives CDR1 WSHSY, CDR2 SAAADI. The CDR3 covers 12 residues. Deletions cut 3 bases from V and 7 bases from J, with 10 bases between. TCRdb passed the 5' RACE reads through MiXCR, listing each CDR3 protein once. The table includes tens of thousands of distinct CDR3 sequences, around 12% detected once. The sample originates from a study of early T cells in non-severe SARS-CoV-2 infection. This rearrangement joins TRBV10-2 to TRBJ2-7; D uncertain. This TCR came from an adult who was a healthcare worker with PCR-confirmed SARS-CoV-2 infection or an uninfected control (not recorded which). The sequencing here drew on whole blood, taken at baseline. Here the CDR3 reads CASSDSLGEQYF. The CDR3, as DNA: TGCGCCAGCAGTGACTCCCTGGGGGAGCAGTACTTC.